The clone carrying this TCR beta chain occurred many times. The data are from a study of T cells in Graves' hyperthyroidism and ophthalmopathy. The hyperthyroidism patients had all been newly diagnosed, and their disease duration was under 2 months. Their ages ranged from 18 to 65 years. Amplification targeted TCR beta CDR3 regions from RNA transcripts. Initially, a first-round RT-PCR of the TCR CDR3 employed the HTBI primer set. One entry per CDR3 protein results from TCRdb running MiXCR on the multiplex PCR reads. The sample contains about 610,000 distinct CDR3 sequences, more than 45% of which appear only once. The clonotype originates from a woman between 18 and 30 years old with Graves' hyperthyroidism. Sequencing input: peripheral blood or thyroid tissue (not recorded which).

The CDR3 region has the DNA TGTGCCAGCAGCTATTGGCACAGGAGCAACACCGGGGAGCTGTTTTTT. This codes for CASSYWHRSNTGELFF. The V and J genes are TRBV7-8 and TRBJ2-2, with D possibly TRBD1 on 5 matching bases. V shed 4 bases and J shed 2 bases, with 14 bases lying between them. Germline V gives CDR1 SGHVS, CDR2 FQNEAQ. CDR3 length: 16 amino acids.